The 26 T cell receptor beta chains below come from one sample, sequenced in a study of memory CD4+ T cells and cytomegalovirus serostatus (dated by TCRdb to between 2018 and 2021). Single viable CD3+CD4+CD8-CD45RO+ cells were sorted as memory CD4+ T cells on a FACSAria II. To prepare the library, the immunoSEQ multiplex PCR assay was applied. TCRdb obtained this table from immuneACCESS and retained in-frame rearrangements with V and J assigned. These tables miss some clones; where compared with another copy, unresolved V genes account for less than half of the shortfall, and the remainder is unexplained. This sample is represented by approximately 60,000 clones; about 81% of them were singletons. The biggest ten clones account for 0.8% to 1.2% of the sample. Sequencing was done on a sample of memory CD4+ T cells from blood. The receptors here all came from an adult in good health and CMV-seronegative.

The chain is built from TRBV5-1 and TRBJ2-4; 8 nucleotides match TRBD2. The J segment lost 8 bases and the V segment lost 0 bases, leaving 10 bases of the junction unmatched. The V gene's germline CDR1 is SGHRS and CDR2 YFSETQ. This CDR3 has 16 amino acids. The CDR3 coding sequence is TGCGCCAGCAGCTTGGCCAATCTAGCCGGGGGGGACATTCAGTACTTC. It translates to CASSLANLAGGDIQYF.

V and J are TRBV7-3 and TRBJ2-7; 10 bases are a match to TRBD2. Trimming took 5 bases from V and 1 from J; bases not matched to a gene: 2. Germline CDR1 reads SGHTA; CDR2 reads FQGTGA. The CDR3 runs to 14 residues. The CDR3: CASSPTSGSYEQYF. The CDR3 coding sequence is TGTGCCAGCAGCCCGACTAGCGGGTCCTACGAGCAGTACTTC. The whole variable domain, filled in from reference TRBV7-3 and TRBJ2-7, reads GAGVSQTPSNKVTEKGKYVELRCDPISGHTALYWYRQSLGQGPEFLIYFQGTGAADDSGLPNDRFFAVRPEGSVSTLKIQRTERGDSAVYLCASSPTSGSYEQYFGPGTRLTVT.

The chain is built from TRBV11-3 and TRBJ2-1, with D tentatively TRBD2 (5 bases). Trimming pared 8 bases from V and 9 bases from J, leaving 14 bases between. The CDR3 contains 12 residues. CDR1 and CDR2 from the germline V gene are SGHNT and YENEEA. The CDR3, as DNA: TGTGCCAGCGAGGCGGGTCGTGGTGAGCAGTTCTTC. Translating gives CASEAGRGEQFF.

The rearrangement joins TRBV11-2 to TRBJ1-2; D is ambiguous. Trimming shortened V by 0 bases and J by 13 bases, and 15 bases separated the two germline ends. This CDR3 is 13 amino acids long. CDR1 and CDR2 from the germline V gene are SGHAT and FQNNGV. In nucleotides, the CDR3 is TGTGCCAGCAGCTTAGACCCACCAGGCTCTGCCACCTTC. This gives the protein CASSLDPPGSATF. The full variable domain, with the rest looked up from reference TRBV11-2 and TRBJ1-2, is EAGVAQSPRYKIIEKRQSVAFWCNPISGHATLYWYQQILGQGPKLLIQFQNNGVVDDSQLPKDRFSAERLKGVDSTLKIQPAKLEDSAVYLCASSLDPPGSATFGSGTRLTVV.

This rearrangement joins TRBV7-2 to TRBJ1-2; 8 bases fit TRBD1. V dropped 4 bases and J dropped 4; count of bases not matched to a gene: 5. In germline, CDR1 is SGHTA, CDR2 FQGNSA. The CDR3 is 14 amino acids. Here the CDR3 reads CASSSETGVYGYTF. Here the CDR3 DNA reads TGTGCCAGCAGCTCGGAGACAGGGGTCTATGGCTACACCTTC.

V gene TRBV7-2 combines with J gene TRBJ2-3; TRBD1 agrees at 10 bases. Trimming took 5 bases from V and 5 from J; bases not matched to a gene: 7. The CDR3 runs to 15 residues. The germline V gene encodes CDR1 SGHTA and CDR2 FQGNSA. CDR3 nucleotides: TGTGCCAGCAGCAACAGACAGGGGGCGGGAGATACGCAGTATTTT. It encodes CASSNRQGAGDTQYF. The full variable domain, completed using reference TRBV7-2 and TRBJ2-3, is GAGVSQSPSNKVTEKGKDVELRCDPISGHTALYWYRQSLGQGLEFLIYFQGNSAPDKSGLPSDRFSAERTGGSVSTLTIQRTQQEDSAVYLCASSNRQGAGDTQYFGPGTRLTVL.

The CDR3 sequence: CASSFGMNTEAFF. CDR3 in DNA: TGTGCCAGCAGTTTCGGAATGAACACTGAAGCTTTCTTT. The genes are TRBV27 and TRBJ1-1; D unclear. The CDR3 totals 13 residues. Germline lookup yields CDR1 MNHEY and CDR2 SMNVEV (reference sequence). V was pared by 3 bases and J by 0 bases, with 5 bases between.

The chain employs TRBV10-3 and TRBJ2-7, with 9 bases matching TRBD2. The CDR3 has 17 residues. J gave up 0 bases and V 4 bases, and 10 bases lay outside the gene matches. Germline V gene sequence: CDR1 ENHRY, CDR2 SYGVKD. The CDR3 coding sequence is TGTGCCATCAGTGCTCTTCCTAGCGGGGACAGCTCCTACGAGCAGTACTTC. Protein: CAISALPSGDSSYEQYF.

V and J are TRBV7-6 and TRBJ2-3; 11 bases map to TRBD1. Germline V gives CDR1 SGHVS, CDR2 FNYEAQ. Unmatched junction bases numbered 10, after V lost 6 bases and J lost 5 bases. The CDR3 runs 16 residues. The CDR3 region has the DNA TGTGCCAGCAGTTCCCGGACAGGGGGCGTGATAGATACGCAGTATTTT. Translation: CASSSRTGGVIDTQYF.

This rearrangement joins TRBV7-9 to TRBJ2-5, with 9 bases that match TRBD1. CDR3 length equals 14 residues. The germline V gene encodes CDR1 SEHNR and CDR2 FQNEAQ (reference sequence). The junction had 6 bases not matched to a gene; V was cut back by 5 bases and J by 5 bases. The DNA for the CDR3 is TGTGCCAGCAGCCCAACAGGGGGCACGGAGACCCAGTACTTC. Protein sequence: CASSPTGGTETQYF.

The V call is TRBV7-9, the J call TRBJ1-3; D is undetermined. Trimming removed 1 base from V and 4 bases from J, with 11 bases in between. This CDR3 is built from 15 residues. CDR1 is SEHNR and CDR2 is FQNEAQ in the germline V gene (reference sequence). The CDR3 nucleotides read TGTGCCAGCAGCTTAGATGGTGGGGAAGGAAACACCATATATTTT. Amino acids: CASSLDGGEGNTIYF.

The rearrangement uses TRBV14 and TRBJ1-2; D unresolved. This CDR3 contains 13 residues. Germline CDR1 and CDR2: SGHDN and FVKESK. Trimming took 4 bases from V and 4 from J, leaving 10 bases between them. The CDR3 sequence is CASSLGPSYGYTF. For the CDR3, the DNA is TGTGCCAGCAGCCTTGGACCGAGCTATGGCTACACCTTC.

This rearrangement joins TRBV29-1 to TRBJ2-5, with D hard to call. Trimming cost V 2 bases and J 6 bases, with 13 bases left between them. The germline V gene encodes CDR1 SQVTM and CDR2 ANQGSEA. There are 13 residues in the CDR3. The CDR3, as DNA: TGCAGCGTTGAAACGTCCGTTGAGAAGACCCAGTACTTC. As protein: CSVETSVEKTQYF.

The genes are TRBV15 and TRBJ1-2; 7 bases agree with TRBD1. CDR1 is LNHNV, CDR2 YYDKDF, per germline (reference sequence). J gave up 3 bases and V 5 bases, and 3 bases lay outside the gene matches. There are 13 residues in the CDR3. The CDR3 spells CATSRTGDYGYTF. The CDR3 coding sequence is TGTGCCACCAGCCGGACAGGAGACTATGGCTACACCTTC.

The chain recombines TRBV27 with TRBJ1-5, with a possible D match to TRBD1 (6 bases). The V gene lost 4 bases and the J gene lost 2 bases, with 15 bases spanning the gap. Germline CDR1 reads MNHEY; CDR2 reads SMNVEV (reference sequence). The CDR3 extends over 16 amino acids. In DNA form, the CDR3 reads TGTGCCAGCAGTTCAGTGTCGGGGGGCCGCAATCAGCCCCAGCATTTT. Protein: CASSSVSGGRNQPQHF.

The genes are TRBV11-3 and TRBJ2-1; either TRBD1 or TRBD2 may supply D (5 bases each). This CDR3 region has 16 residues. In germline, CDR1 is SGHNT, CDR2 YENEEA. Trimming removed 1 base at V and 5 bases at J, with 15 bases between. The CDR3: CASSLGPGLGDNEQFF. As DNA, the CDR3 is TGTGCCAGCAGCTTAGGGCCGGGGCTAGGGGACAATGAGCAGTTCTTC.

The rearrangement joins TRBV28 to TRBJ2-7, with D unresolved. V lost 2 bases and J 6 bases, leaving 14 bases between the germline ends. CDR3 length: 14 residues. CDR1 is MDHEN, CDR2 SYDVKM, per germline. CDR3 residues: CASSLGFGRPEQYF. DNA of the CDR3: TGTGCCAGCAGTTTAGGGTTCGGAAGGCCCGAGCAGTACTTC.

This clone was picked up one time. The CDR3 DNA reads as TGTGCCAGCAGTGACAAAGGGGCAGGGGGTTGGACTGAAGCTTTCTTT. This encodes CASSDKGAGGWTEAFF. The chain joins TRBV25-1 to TRBJ1-1; 7 positions match TRBD1. J lost 5 bases, V lost 3 bases, and 12 bases had no gene match. The CDR3 spans 16 residues. Germline V gene data show CDR1 as MGHDK and CDR2 as SYGVNS.

On this clone itself: The same CDR3 also results from other DNA sequences found in this sample. The gene calls are TRBV11-2 and TRBJ1-1, with D perhaps TRBD1 (5 bases). Per the germline V gene, CDR1 is SGHAT and CDR2 is FQNNGV. This CDR3 region has 13 residues. V was shortened by 3 bases and J by 1 base, with 6 bases between the two germline ends. The CDR3 is CASSFTGNTEAFF. CDR3 in DNA: TGTGCCAGCAGCTTTACAGGGAACACTGAAGCTTTCTTT.

This clone was recorded a few times. The chain carries TRBV7-9 and TRBJ1-4, with D unclear. The CDR3 extends over 15 amino acids. The V gene lost 5 bases and the J gene lost 0 bases, with 10 bases spanning the gap. Germline V lookup: CDR1 SEHNR, CDR2 FQNEAQ (reference sequence). DNA for the CDR3: TGTGCCAGCAGCGAAAATCAAGCAACTAATGAAAAACTGTTTTTT. Translation gives CASSENQATNEKLFF.

The chain has TRBV15 and TRBJ1-1; 8 nucleotides line up with TRBD1. Germline V gene lookup returns CDR1 LNHNV and CDR2 YYDKDF (reference sequence). The V gene end was trimmed by 4 bases and the J gene end by 4 bases; junction bases not matched to a gene: 5. There are 14 residues in the CDR3. CDR3 loop: CATSKGQDSTEAFF. CDR3 DNA sequence: TGTGCCACCAGCAAGGGACAGGACTCCACTGAAGCTTTCTTT. The whole variable domain, filled in from reference TRBV15 and TRBJ1-1, reads DAMVIQNPRYQVTQFGKPVTLSCSQTLNHNVMYWYQQKSSQAPKLLFHYYDKDFNNEADTPDNFQSRRPNTSFCFLDIRSPGLGDTAMYLCATSKGQDSTEAFFGQGTRLTVV.

This chain links TRBV28 with TRBJ1-1; D is unresolved. The CDR3 loop spans 18 amino acids. Trimming took off 6 bases at V and 1 base at J, with 24 bases between the two ends. Per the germline V gene, CDR1 is MDHEN and CDR2 is SYDVKM. CDR3 residues: CASSLVARLKFSNTEAFF. CDR3 DNA sequence: TGTGCCAGCAGCCTAGTCGCCCGCCTGAAATTTTCGAACACTGAAGCTTTCTTT.

The chain links TRBV18 to TRBJ1-1; tentative D call: TRBD1 (5 bases). CDR1 is KGHSH and CDR2 is LQKENI in the germline V gene. CDR3 length equals 15 residues. V lost 3 bases, J lost 4 bases, and 15 bases lay in between. CDR3 DNA: TGTGCCAGCTCACCTCCCGCCAGGAGGGGCACTGAAGCTTTCTTT. This gives the protein CASSPPARRGTEAFF.

The V call is TRBV15, the J call TRBJ1-1; perhaps TRBD1 as D (5 bases). Deletions cut 0 bases from V and 1 base from J, with 9 bases between. CDR3 length equals 15 residues. Germline loops: CDR1 LNHNV, CDR2 YYDKDF (reference sequence). CDR3 region: CATSRDFRANTEAFF. In DNA, the CDR3 is TGTGCCACCAGCAGAGATTTCAGGGCGAACACTGAAGCTTTCTTT.

The chain links TRBV30 to TRBJ2-5; tentatively, D is TRBD2 (5 bases). The V gene's germline CDR1 is GTSNPN and CDR2 SVGIG (reference sequence). The length of the CDR3 is 13 residues. The V gene lost 2 bases and the J gene lost 2 bases, with 9 bases spanning the gap. CDR3 coding DNA: TGTGCCTGGAGTCGCCGGGAACAAGAGACCCAGTACTTC. It yields the protein CAWSRREQETQYF. Drawing the rest from reference TRBV30 and TRBJ2-5, the complete variable domain is SQTIHQWPATLVQPVGSPLSLECTVEGTSNPNLYWYRQAAGRGLQLLFYSVGIGQISSEVPQNLSASRPQDRQFILSSKKLLLSDSGFYLCAWSRREQETQYFGPGTRLLVL.

The rearrangement joins TRBV19 to TRBJ2-1; tentative D call: TRBD2 (6 bases). The CDR3 extends over 11 amino acids. V was cut by 4 bases and J by 12 bases, with 10 bases left in between. Germline V lookup: CDR1 LNHDA, CDR2 SQIVND (reference sequence). The CDR3 coding sequence is TGTGCCAGTAGTAACCGGGACTGGCAGTTCTTC. Translation gives CASSNRDWQFF.